These 32 T cell receptor beta chains came from one sample sequenced in a study of breast tumors, draining lymph nodes, adjacent tissues listed by TCRdb under 2016. Library construction relied on multiplex PCR. Reads for this sample came from an Illumina HiSeq 2000. TCRdb reworked the public reads: Q25 trimming with fastp, MiXCR clone assembly, productive beta chains retained. One record per CDR3 amino acid sequence lists the most common genes and DNA. This sample is represented by tens of thousands of distinct CDR3 sequences; around 45% of them were singletons. 10% to 13% of the sample is taken by the ten largest. What was sequenced was breast tumor tissue. The source of these receptors is a female donor with breast cancer. Some clones in this sample may be carry-over from other donors' samples.

As for this clonotype: The germline gene is not matched at one end of the junction; a read error may be the cause. The chain recombines TRBV5-1 with TRBJ2-3, with D perhaps matching TRBD1 (6 bases). Germline V gene sequence: CDR1 SGHRS, CDR2 YFSETQ. The CDR3 has 14 residues. For the CDR3, the DNA is TGCGCTAGCAGCTTGGAACAGGGAACAGATACGCGGTATTTT. Translating it yields CASSLEQGTDTRYF.

In this sample, this clonotype turned up many times. J is TRBJ2-7 and V is TRBV11-3; TRBD1 matches at 7 bases. This CDR3 has 14 amino acids. Per the germline V gene, CDR1 is SGHNT and CDR2 is YENEEA. V was pared by 6 bases and J by 2 bases, with 7 bases of the junction left unmatched. The CDR3 loop reads CASRPEDRTYEQYF. CDR3 in DNA: TGTGCCAGCAGACCAGAGGACAGGACCTACGAGCAGTACTTC.

At least ten counts were recorded for this clonotype. The chain couples TRBV11-2 to TRBJ1-3; D gene uncertain. Germline CDR1 reads SGHAT; CDR2 reads FQNNGV. Between the trimmed V and J ends, which lost 5 bases and 0 bases, there was a span of 11 bases. CDR3 size: 15 residues. CDR3 nucleotide sequence: TGTGCCAGCAGCAGTGGTATATCCTCTGGAAACACCATATATTTT. It codes for CASSSGISSGNTIYF.

This clonotype appeared once. The genes are TRBV9 and TRBJ2-5; no firm D call. V gave up 3 bases and J gave up 7 bases, with 4 bases separating them. The CDR3 covers 10 residues. Germline V CDR1 and CDR2: SGDLS, YYNGEE. CDR3 coding DNA: TGTGCCAGCAGCGGTGGGACCCAGTACTTC. Translation: CASSGGTQYF.

The sample holds many counts of this clonotype. The chain carries TRBV7-7 and TRBJ2-5; D possibly corresponds to TRBD2 (5 bases). The germline V and J ends were trimmed by 4 bases and 2 bases, with 14 bases remaining between them. Germline CDR1 SSHAT, CDR2 FNYEAQ (reference sequence). This CDR3 comprises 15 residues. In DNA, the CDR3 is TGTGCCAGCAGCTCTAGCCACGGTCAACAAGAGACCCAGTACTTC. It translates to CASSSSHGQQETQYF.

This chain joins TRBV7-9 and TRBJ2-1, with D uncertain. Germline V lookup: CDR1 SEHNR, CDR2 FQNEAQ (reference sequence). V was pared by 1 base and J by 6 bases, with 4 bases between. The length of the CDR3 is 12 residues. The DNA for the CDR3 is TGTGCCAGCAGCTTAGGTTCCAATGAGCAGTTCTTC. Encoded protein: CASSLGSNEQFF.

This rearrangement joins TRBV7-2 to TRBJ1-3; 8 nucleotides align to TRBD1. Trimming took 6 bases from V and 2 from J; bases not matched to a gene: 3. In germline, CDR1 is SGHTA, CDR2 FQGNSA. This CDR3 has 14 amino acids. In nucleotides, the CDR3 is TGTGCCAGCAGAGCAGGGGGCCCTGGAAACACCATATATTTT. It specifies CASRAGGPGNTIYF.

This sequence joins TRBV6-5 and TRBJ1-2, with D unresolved. Trimming shortened V by 6 bases and J by 5 bases, and 19 bases separated the two germline ends. From germline, CDR1 is MNHEY and CDR2 SVGAGI. The CDR3 is made up of 15 amino acids. The CDR3 DNA sequence: TGTGCCAGCAGCTACGGGAGAGGCTTTCGGTATGGCTACACCTTC. The encoded protein is CASSYGRGFRYGYTF.

This clonotype was observed at least ten times. The CDR3 here is CASSLRTRGAGEQFF. Written as DNA, the CDR3 is TGCGCCAGCAGCCTCCGGACTAGAGGGGCCGGTGAGCAGTTCTTC. V is TRBV5-1 and J is TRBJ2-1; 7 nucleotides align to TRBD2. The CDR3 is made up of 15 amino acids. With 4 bases clipped from V and 9 bases from J, the junction kept 13 bases outside the gene matches. In germline, CDR1 is SGHRS, CDR2 YFSETQ.

The chain couples TRBV29-1 to TRBJ2-1; 9 bases map to TRBD1. The CDR3 is 13 amino acids. J was trimmed by 12 bases and V by 1 base; bases with no gene match: 7. Germline V lookup: CDR1 SQVTM, CDR2 ANQGSEA. The chain's CDR3 is CSVEGQGGPRQFF. The CDR3, as DNA: TGCAGCGTTGAAGGACAGGGGGGCCCGAGGCAGTTCTTC.

This clonotype was observed at least ten times. The chain combines TRBV7-9 with TRBJ1-5, with D possibly TRBD1 on 6 matching bases. Trimming removed 9 bases from V and 7 bases from J, with 16 bases in between. Per the germline V gene, CDR1 is SEHNR and CDR2 is FQNEAQ (reference sequence). The CDR3 extends over 13 amino acids. CDR3 sequence: CASQDSGAQPQHF. DNA of the CDR3: TGTGCCAGTCAGGACAGCGGAGCACAGCCCCAGCATTTT.

This clonotype was seen ten or more times. The rearrangement uses TRBV7-8 and TRBJ1-2; 10 bases map to TRBD1. This CDR3 comprises 17 residues. Germline V lookup: CDR1 SGHVS, CDR2 FQNEAQ. Trimming took 4 bases from V and 4 from J; bases not matched to a gene: 12. The CDR3 DNA follows: TGTGCCAGCAGCTCACGGGACAGGGGCTCGGCGGTCTATGGCTACACCTTC. This gives the protein CASSSRDRGSAVYGYTF.

V is TRBV7-2 and J is TRBJ2-3, with D perhaps matching TRBD2 (6 bases). From germline, CDR1 is SGHTA and CDR2 FQGNSA. Trimming cost V 3 bases and J 4 bases, with 14 bases left between them. This CDR3 contains 15 residues. This chain's CDR3 is CASSFTSSDPDTQYF. The CDR3 DNA sequence: TGTGCCAGCAGCTTTACTTCTAGCGACCCAGATACGCAGTATTTT.

The chain links TRBV7-6 to TRBJ2-2; TRBD2 aligns across 13 bases. This CDR3 comprises 17 residues. Germline CDR1 reads SGHVS; CDR2 reads FNYEAQ. V was clipped by 8 bases and J by 1 base; unmatched bases: 7. The CDR3 DNA follows: TGTGCCAGCCGAGGACTAGCGGGAGTAGGGAACACCGGGGAGCTGTTTTTT. This sequence encodes CASRGLAGVGNTGELFF.

V gene TRBV29-1 combines with J gene TRBJ2-1; D not resolved. V lost 0 bases to trimming and J lost 8 bases, with 8 bases between them. Looked up from germline, CDR1 is SQVTM and CDR2 is ANQGSEA. This CDR3 has 12 amino acids. The CDR3 region has the DNA TGCAGCGTTGAAGATGCCGGTTATGAGCAGTTCTTC. As protein: CSVEDAGYEQFF.

This clonotype was recorded many times. The chain employs TRBV7-2 and TRBJ1-3, with a possible D match to TRBD1 (6 bases). This CDR3 region has 14 residues. CDR1 is SGHTA and CDR2 is FQGNSA in the germline V gene. V lost 2 bases, J lost 3 bases, and 8 bases lay in between. CDR3 in DNA: TGTGCCAGCAGCTTACCAGGGGTTGGAAACACCATATATTTT. Its translation is CASSLPGVGNTIYF.

The chain links TRBV7-2 to TRBJ1-6; 9 bases map to TRBD1. J gave up 9 bases and V 5 bases, and 5 bases lay outside the gene matches. The CDR3 covers 14 residues. The V gene's germline CDR1 is SGHTA and CDR2 FQGNSA. CDR3 sequence (DNA): TGTGCCAGCAGCCGAGGGGACAGGGCTTCACCCCTCCACTTT. Translation gives CASSRGDRASPLHF.

This clonotype appeared a single time. The rearrangement links TRBV28 to TRBJ1-1, with D hard to call. This CDR3 is built from 12 residues. Looked up from germline, CDR1 is MDHEN and CDR2 is SYDVKM. Trimming pared 1 base from V and 3 bases from J, leaving 3 bases between. The CDR3 spells CASSLLYTEAFF. DNA of the CDR3: TGTGCCAGCAGTTTATTGTACACTGAAGCTTTCTTT.

The rearrangement links TRBV2 to TRBJ2-7; TRBD1 or TRBD2 may be the D gene (5 bases each). Trimming cost V 6 bases and J 6 bases, with 21 bases left between them. The CDR3 is made up of 15 amino acids. CDR1 SNHLY and CDR2 FYNNEI come from the germline V gene. CDR3 residues: CASRRGEGQLGEQYF. The CDR3 nucleotides are TGTGCCAGCAGAAGGGGAGAAGGGCAACTTGGCGAGCAGTACTTC.

This rearrangement joins TRBV28 to TRBJ2-1, with 10 nucleotides matching TRBD2. CDR3 size: 15 residues. J lost 8 bases, V lost 2 bases, and 6 bases had no gene match. Germline CDR1 MDHEN, CDR2 SYDVKM. CDR3 loop: CASSLVLAGGYEQFF. CDR3 bases: TGTGCCAGCAGTTTAGTTTTAGCGGGGGGCTATGAGCAGTTCTTC.

The J gene is TRBJ1-4, the V gene TRBV7-9; 8 bases map to TRBD1. The CDR3 runs 14 residues. Germline CDR1 reads SEHNR; CDR2 reads FQNEAQ (reference sequence). V was clipped by 5 bases and J by 7 bases; unmatched bases: 6. CDR3 protein: CASSAGTGGEKLFF. CDR3 sequence (DNA): TGTGCCAGCAGCGCAGGGACAGGCGGTGAAAAACTGTTTTTT.

The rearrangement links TRBV20-1 to TRBJ1-6; D is unclear. CDR3 length: 9 amino acids. Germline lookup yields CDR1 DFQATT and CDR2 SNEGSKA (reference sequence). Between the trimmed V and J ends, which lost 6 bases and 11 bases, there was a span of 5 bases. The CDR3 sequence is CSATAPLHF. As DNA, the CDR3 is TGCAGTGCGACTGCACCCCTCCACTTT.

Of note for this clonotype: A much larger clonotype is one base distant, so this may be a read error. The rearrangement uses TRBV13 and TRBJ1-1; 7 positions match TRBD1. The V gene end was trimmed by 4 bases and the J gene end by 4 bases; junction bases not matched to a gene: 6. This CDR3 has 14 residues. Per germline, CDR1 PRHDT and CDR2 FYEKMQ (reference sequence). In DNA, the CDR3 is TGTGCCAGCAGCTGGCGACAGGGAGGCACTGAAGCTTTCTTT. Protein product: CASSWRQGGTEAFF.

The table lists this clonotype with a few counts. DNA of the CDR3: TGTGCCAGCATGATCGGCGGGTGGGGCAATGAGCAGTTCTTC. Encoded protein: CASMIGGWGNEQFF. The chain uses TRBV6-2 or TRBV6-3 and TRBJ2-1; D may be TRBD2 (5 bases). The CDR3 extends over 14 amino acids. Germline V gene lookup returns CDR1 MNHEY and CDR2 SVGEGT. V gave up 7 bases and J gave up 6 bases, with 16 bases separating them.

This clonotype was observed at least ten times. The genes are TRBV20-1 and TRBJ1-2; D unclear. The CDR3 covers 13 residues. CDR1 and CDR2 from the germline V gene are DFQATT and SNEGSKA (reference sequence). V lost 0 bases to trimming and J lost 9 bases, with 14 bases between them. This CDR3 reads CSARDLEGPSYTF. DNA of the CDR3: TGCAGTGCTAGAGATCTGGAGGGCCCGAGCTACACCTTC.

This clonotype is deemed medium-sized. The chain joins TRBV7-3 to TRBJ1-2; TRBD1 agrees at 8 bases. The CDR3 runs to 14 residues. V was pared by 5 bases and J by 7 bases, with 9 bases of the junction left unmatched. Germline V lookup: CDR1 SGHTA, CDR2 FQGTGA. As DNA, the CDR3 is TGTGCCAGCAGCCCAGACAGGGGACAGTCTGGCTACACCTTC. Amino acid sequence: CASSPDRGQSGYTF.

This clonotype was seen many times. The J gene is TRBJ2-2, the V gene TRBV20-1; 8 nucleotides agree with TRBD1. The CDR3 loop spans 17 amino acids. Trimming took 4 bases from V and 2 from J; bases not matched to a gene: 12. Germline loops: CDR1 DFQATT, CDR2 SNEGSKA (reference sequence). The CDR3 loop is CSAKKPPGQDNTGELFF. CDR3 coding DNA: TGCAGTGCTAAAAAACCTCCGGGACAGGACAACACCGGGGAGCTGTTTTTT.

Remarks on this clonotype: A much larger clone lies a single base off, so this may be a read error. This chain joins TRBV20-1 and TRBJ2-7; TRBD1 aligns across 7 bases. The CDR3 is 15 residues long. J was trimmed by 2 bases and V by 2 bases; bases with no gene match: 9. CDR1 and CDR2 from the germline V gene are DFQATT and SNEGSKA (reference sequence). CDR3 sequence: CSARPLPGQTYEQYF. DNA of the CDR3: TGCAGTGCTAGACCCCTTCCGGGACAGACCTACGAGCAGTACTTC.

The V gene is TRBV7-2, the J gene TRBJ2-5; D not certain. Germline values: CDR1 SGHTA, CDR2 FQGNSA. The ends were cut back, 5 bases at V and 5 bases at J, with 12 bases in the middle. The CDR3 runs 13 residues. The CDR3 protein is CASSLPGVETQYF. The DNA for the CDR3 is TGTGCCAGCAGCCTTCCTGGGGTGGAGACCCAGTACTTC.

The chain links TRBV7-9 to TRBJ2-6, with D possibly being TRBD1 (6 bases). There are 18 residues in the CDR3. Per the germline V gene, CDR1 is SEHNR and CDR2 is FQNEAQ (reference sequence). Trimming removed 2 bases at V and 0 bases at J, with 14 bases between. The CDR3: CASSLKGQGVSGANVLTF. The CDR3 bases are TGTGCCAGCAGCTTAAAGGGACAAGGCGTCTCTGGGGCCAACGTCCTGACTTTC.

This clonotype was recorded at least ten times. The J gene is TRBJ2-1, the V gene TRBV19, with D possibly TRBD2 on 6 matching bases. Deletions cut 6 bases from V and 2 bases from J, with 14 bases between. This CDR3 comprises 15 residues. Germline lookup yields CDR1 LNHDA and CDR2 SQIVND (reference sequence). CDR3 nucleotide sequence: TGTGCCAGTAGCTCCGTCGGGGGTACCTACAATGAGCAGTTCTTC. This gives the protein CASSSVGGTYNEQFF.

This clonotype has ten or more counts. V usage is TRBV5-1 and J usage is TRBJ2-2; perhaps TRBD1 as D (5 bases). This CDR3 has 15 amino acids. CDR1 is SGHRS and CDR2 is YFSETQ in the germline V gene. Deletions cut 0 bases from V and 4 bases from J, with 10 bases between. The CDR3 reads CASSLEGRGTGELFF. DNA of the CDR3: TGCGCCAGCAGCTTGGAGGGTAGGGGCACCGGGGAGCTGTTTTTT. Looking up the rest from reference TRBV5-1 and TRBJ2-2 gives the full variable domain: KAGVTQTPRYLIKTRGQQVTLSCSPISGHRSVSWYQQTPGQGLQFLFEYFSETQRNKGNFPGRFSGRQFSNSRSEMNVSTLELGDSALYLCASSLEGRGTGELFFGEGSRLTVL.